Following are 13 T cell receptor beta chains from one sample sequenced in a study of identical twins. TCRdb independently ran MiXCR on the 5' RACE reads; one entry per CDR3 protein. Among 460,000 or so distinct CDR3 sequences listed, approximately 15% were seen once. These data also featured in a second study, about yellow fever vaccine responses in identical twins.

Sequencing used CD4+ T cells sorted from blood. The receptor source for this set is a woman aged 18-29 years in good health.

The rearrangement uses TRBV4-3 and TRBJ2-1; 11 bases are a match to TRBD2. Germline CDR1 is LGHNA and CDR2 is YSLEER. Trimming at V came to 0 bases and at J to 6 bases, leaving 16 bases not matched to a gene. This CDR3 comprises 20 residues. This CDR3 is CASSQDLTSGSQKSVNEQFF. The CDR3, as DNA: TGCGCCAGCAGCCAAGATCTCACTAGCGGGAGTCAGAAGTCCGTCAATGAGCAGTTCTTC.

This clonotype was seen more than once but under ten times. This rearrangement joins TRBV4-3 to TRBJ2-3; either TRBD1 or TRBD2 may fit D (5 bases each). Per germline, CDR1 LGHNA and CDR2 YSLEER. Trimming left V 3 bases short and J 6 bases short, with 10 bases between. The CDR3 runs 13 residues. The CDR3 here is CASSQGDGDTQYF. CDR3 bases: TGCGCCAGCAGCCAGGGGGATGGGGATACGCAGTATTTT.

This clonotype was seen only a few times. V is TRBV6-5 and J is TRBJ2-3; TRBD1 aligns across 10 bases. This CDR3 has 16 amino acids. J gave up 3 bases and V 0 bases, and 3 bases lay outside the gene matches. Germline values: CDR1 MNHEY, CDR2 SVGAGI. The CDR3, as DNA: TGTGCCAGCAGTTACTCTACGGGACAGGGGACAGATACGCAGTATTTT. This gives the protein CASSYSTGQGTDTQYF.

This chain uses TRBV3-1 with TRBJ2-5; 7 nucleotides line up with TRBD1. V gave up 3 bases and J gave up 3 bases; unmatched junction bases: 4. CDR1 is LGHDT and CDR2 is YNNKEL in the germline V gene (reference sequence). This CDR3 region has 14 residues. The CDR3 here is CASSQWDREETQYF. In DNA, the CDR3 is TGTGCCAGCAGCCAGTGGGACAGAGAAGAGACCCAGTACTTC.

This CDR3 reads CASSPQQVVADTQYF. DNA for the CDR3: TGTGCCAGCAGCCCCCAGCAGGTGGTTGCAGATACGCAGTATTTT. V usage is TRBV9 and J usage is TRBJ2-3; D unclear. The CDR3 has 15 amino acids. Germline loops: CDR1 SGDLS, CDR2 YYNGEE. V lost 4 bases and J 4 bases, leaving 16 bases between the germline ends.

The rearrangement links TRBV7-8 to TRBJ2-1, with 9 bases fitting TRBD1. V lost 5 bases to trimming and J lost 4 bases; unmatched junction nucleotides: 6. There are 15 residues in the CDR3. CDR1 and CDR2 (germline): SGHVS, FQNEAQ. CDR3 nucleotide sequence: TGTGCCAGCAGCCCACGGACAGGGGTGTACAATGAGCAGTTCTTC. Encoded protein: CASSPRTGVYNEQFF.

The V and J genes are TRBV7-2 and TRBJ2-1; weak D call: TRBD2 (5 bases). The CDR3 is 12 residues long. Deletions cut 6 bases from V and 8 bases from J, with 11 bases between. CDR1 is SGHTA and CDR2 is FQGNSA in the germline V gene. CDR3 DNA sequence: TGTGCCAGCAGTTACGACGGGGATGAGCAGTTCTTC. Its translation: CASSYDGDEQFF.

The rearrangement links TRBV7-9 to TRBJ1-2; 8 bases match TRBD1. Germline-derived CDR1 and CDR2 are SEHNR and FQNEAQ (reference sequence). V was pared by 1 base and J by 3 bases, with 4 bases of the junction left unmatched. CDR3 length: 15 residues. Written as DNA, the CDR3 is TGTGCCAGCAGCTTAGGGACAGGGATCGACTATGGCTACACCTTC. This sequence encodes CASSLGTGIDYGYTF.

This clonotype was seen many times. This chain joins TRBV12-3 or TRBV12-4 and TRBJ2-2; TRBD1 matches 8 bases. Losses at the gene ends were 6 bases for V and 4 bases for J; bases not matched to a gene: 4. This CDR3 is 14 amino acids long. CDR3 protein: CASSSGGSTGELFF. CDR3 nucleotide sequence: TGTGCCAGCAGCTCAGGGGGCAGCACCGGGGAGCTGTTTTTT.

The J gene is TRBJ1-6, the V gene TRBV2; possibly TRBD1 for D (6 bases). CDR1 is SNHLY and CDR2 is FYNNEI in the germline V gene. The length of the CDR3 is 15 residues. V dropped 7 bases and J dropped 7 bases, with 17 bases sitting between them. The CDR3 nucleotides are TGTGCCAGCACCCGGGACATAAAGGAGAATTCACCCCTCCACTTT. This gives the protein CASTRDIKENSPLHF.

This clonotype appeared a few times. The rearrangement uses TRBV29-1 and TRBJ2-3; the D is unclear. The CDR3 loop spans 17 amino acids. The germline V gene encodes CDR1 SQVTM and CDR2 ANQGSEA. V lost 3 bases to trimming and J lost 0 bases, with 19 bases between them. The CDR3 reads CSVDSSLLGSSTDTQYF. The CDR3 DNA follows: TGCAGCGTTGATTCTTCGTTGCTCGGTAGTAGCACAGATACGCAGTATTTT.

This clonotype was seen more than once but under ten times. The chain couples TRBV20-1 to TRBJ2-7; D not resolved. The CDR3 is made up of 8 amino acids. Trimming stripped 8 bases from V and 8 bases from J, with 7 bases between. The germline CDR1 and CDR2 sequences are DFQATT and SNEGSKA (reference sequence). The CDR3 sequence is CSTAKQYF. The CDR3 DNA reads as TGCAGTACTGCGAAGCAGTACTTC.

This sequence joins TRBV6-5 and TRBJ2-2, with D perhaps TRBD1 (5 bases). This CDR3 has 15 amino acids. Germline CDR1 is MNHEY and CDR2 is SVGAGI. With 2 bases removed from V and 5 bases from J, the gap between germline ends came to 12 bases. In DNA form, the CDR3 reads TGTGCCAGCAGTTACCTCGACAGCCGGACCGGGGAGCTGTTTTTT. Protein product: CASSYLDSRTGELFF.